The 6 T cell receptor beta chains below were found in one sample sequenced in a study of blood T cell repertoires in COVID-19. Produced via immunoSEQ multiplex PCR; TCRdb's table is partial and in-frame only. The sample includes about 150,000 clones, around 90% of them seen just once. Sequences were obtained from peripheral blood. All receptors derive from a man in his late teens or twenties with COVID-19, enrolled during active disease.

This rearrangement joins TRBV14 to TRBJ2-7, with TRBD2 matching over 11 bases. The ends lost 4 bases at V and 3 bases at J; junction bases unmatched: 2. Germline V gives CDR1 SGHDN, CDR2 FVKESK. The CDR3 consists of 14 residues. CDR3 residues: CASSPGTSGYEQYF. In nucleotides, the CDR3 is TGTGCCAGCAGCCCAGGGACTAGCGGCTACGAGCAGTACTTC.

This clone was seen a single time. The chain combines TRBV15 with TRBJ2-7, with D possibly being TRBD1 (5 bases). In germline, CDR1 is LNHNV, CDR2 YYDKDF (reference sequence). This CDR3 is built from 13 residues. V was trimmed by 0 bases and J by 4 bases, leaving 7 bases between them. CDR3 DNA sequence: TGTGCCACCAGCAGAGATCAGGGATACGAGCAGTACTTC. This gives the protein CATSRDQGYEQYF.

This chain joins TRBV4-1 and TRBJ2-7; D is possibly TRBD2 (5 bases). Trimming took 1 base from V and 0 from J, leaving 13 bases between them. The CDR3 sequence is 16 residues long. Germline V CDR1 and CDR2: MGHRA, YSYEKL. CDR3 in amino acids: CASSQGPRGYSYEQYF. The CDR3 DNA reads TGCGCCAGCAGCCAAGGGCCTCGCGGGTACTCCTACGAGCAGTACTTC.

DNA of the CDR3: TGTGCCAGCAGCCCGTGGACAGGGGTGGGCACCGGGGAGCTGTTTTTT. It yields the protein CASSPWTGVGTGELFF. The chain employs TRBV7-8 and TRBJ2-2; 9 nucleotides align to TRBD1. The CDR3 sequence is 16 residues long. Trimming at V came to 5 bases and at J to 4 bases, leaving 8 bases not matched to a gene. Germline CDR1 SGHVS, CDR2 FQNEAQ.

The chain carries TRBV20-1 and TRBJ2-7, with 7 bases matching TRBD2. The CDR3 extends over 15 amino acids. With 3 bases clipped from V and 5 bases from J, the junction kept 13 bases outside the gene matches. The germline CDR1 and CDR2 sequences are DFQATT and SNEGSKA (reference sequence). CDR3 DNA sequence: TGCAGTGCTAGTGGGCCGACGGGAGGCCTTGACGAGCAGTACTTC. This gives the protein CSASGPTGGLDEQYF.

CDR3 residues: CATYTFLAGEVTGELFF. The DNA of the CDR3 is TGCGCCACCTACACTTTCCTAGCGGGAGAGGTCACCGGGGAGCTGTTTTTT. J is TRBJ2-2 and V is TRBV10-1; 10 bases agree with TRBD2. After removal of 10 bases from V and 4 bases from J, the junction contained 15 bases not matched to a gene. The CDR3 runs to 17 residues. Germline CDR1 reads WNHNN; CDR2 reads SYGVQD (reference sequence).